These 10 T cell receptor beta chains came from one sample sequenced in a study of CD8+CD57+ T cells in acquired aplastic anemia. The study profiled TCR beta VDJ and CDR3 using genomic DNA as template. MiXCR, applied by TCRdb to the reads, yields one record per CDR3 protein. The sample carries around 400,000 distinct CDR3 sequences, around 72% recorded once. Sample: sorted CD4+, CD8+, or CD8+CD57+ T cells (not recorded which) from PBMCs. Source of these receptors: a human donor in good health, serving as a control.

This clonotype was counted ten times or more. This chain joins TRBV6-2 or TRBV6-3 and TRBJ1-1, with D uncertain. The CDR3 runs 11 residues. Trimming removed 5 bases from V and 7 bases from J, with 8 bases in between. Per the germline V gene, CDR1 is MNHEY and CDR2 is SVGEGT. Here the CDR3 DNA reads TGTGCCAGCAGTACATTCTTTGAAGCTTTCTTT. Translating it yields CASSTFFEAFF.

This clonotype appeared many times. CDR3 sequence: CAITSTSGGYNEQFF. The CDR3 nucleotides are TGTGCCATCACCTCGACTAGCGGGGGGTACAATGAGCAGTTCTTC. The chain combines TRBV10-3 with TRBJ2-1, with 13 bases fitting TRBD2. The CDR3 sequence is 15 residues long. CDR1 is ENHRY, CDR2 SYGVKD, per germline. Trimming took 7 bases from V and 4 from J; bases not matched to a gene: 4.

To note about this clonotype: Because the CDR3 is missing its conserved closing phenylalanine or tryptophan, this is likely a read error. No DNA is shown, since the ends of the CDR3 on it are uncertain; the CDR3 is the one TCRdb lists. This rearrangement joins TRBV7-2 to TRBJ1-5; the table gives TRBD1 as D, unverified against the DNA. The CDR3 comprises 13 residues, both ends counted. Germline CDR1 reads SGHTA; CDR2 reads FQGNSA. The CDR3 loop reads CASSHEEKFFGPG.

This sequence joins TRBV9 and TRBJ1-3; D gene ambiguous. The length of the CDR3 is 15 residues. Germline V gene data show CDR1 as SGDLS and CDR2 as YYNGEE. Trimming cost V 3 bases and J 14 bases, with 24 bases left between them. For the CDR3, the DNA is TGTGCCAGCAGCGCCGGGCCCACGCCCTATCTGGGCTTATATTTT. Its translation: CASSAGPTPYLGLYF.

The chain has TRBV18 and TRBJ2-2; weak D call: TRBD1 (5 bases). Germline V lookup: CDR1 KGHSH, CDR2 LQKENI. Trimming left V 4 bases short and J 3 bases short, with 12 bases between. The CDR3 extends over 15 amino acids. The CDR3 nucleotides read TGTGCCAGCTCACTTTTACAGGCGGACACCGGGGAGCTGTTTTTT. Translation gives CASSLLQADTGELFF.

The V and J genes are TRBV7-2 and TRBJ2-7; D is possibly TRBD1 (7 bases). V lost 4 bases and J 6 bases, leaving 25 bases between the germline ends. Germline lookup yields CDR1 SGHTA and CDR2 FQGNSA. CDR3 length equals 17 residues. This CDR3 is CASSSDRAGNTEAEQYF. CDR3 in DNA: TGTGCCAGCAGCTCTGACAGGGCGGGGAACACTGAAGCCGAGCAGTACTTC.

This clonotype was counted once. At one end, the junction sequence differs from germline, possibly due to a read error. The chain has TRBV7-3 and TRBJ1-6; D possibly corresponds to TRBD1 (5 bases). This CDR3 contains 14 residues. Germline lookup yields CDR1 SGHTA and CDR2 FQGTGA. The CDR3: CASSLGTGDTQYFF. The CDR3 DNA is TGTGCTAGCAGCTTAGGGACCGGAGATACGCAGTATTTTTTT. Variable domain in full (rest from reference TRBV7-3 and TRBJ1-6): GAGVSQTPSNKVTEKGKYVELRCDPISGHTALYWYRQSLGQGPEFLIYFQGTGAADDSGLPNDRFFAVRPEGSVSTLKIQRTERGDSAVYLCASSLGTGDTQYFFGNGTRLTVT.

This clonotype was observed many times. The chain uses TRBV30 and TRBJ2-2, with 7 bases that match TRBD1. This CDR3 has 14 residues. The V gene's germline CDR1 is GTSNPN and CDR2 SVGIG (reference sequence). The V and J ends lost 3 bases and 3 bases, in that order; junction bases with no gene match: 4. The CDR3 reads CAWSLGQYTGELFF. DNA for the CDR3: TGTGCCTGGAGCCTGGGACAGTACACCGGGGAGCTGTTTTTT.

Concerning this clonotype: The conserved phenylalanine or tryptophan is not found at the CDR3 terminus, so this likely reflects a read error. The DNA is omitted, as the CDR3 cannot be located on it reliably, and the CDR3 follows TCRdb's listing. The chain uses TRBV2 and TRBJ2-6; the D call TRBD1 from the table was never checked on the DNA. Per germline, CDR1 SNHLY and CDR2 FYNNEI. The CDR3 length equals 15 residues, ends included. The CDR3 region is CASSVQGNQPHHLGD.

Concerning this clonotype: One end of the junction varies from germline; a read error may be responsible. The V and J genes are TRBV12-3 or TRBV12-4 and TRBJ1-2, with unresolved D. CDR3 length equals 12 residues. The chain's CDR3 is CASSSVDYAYTF. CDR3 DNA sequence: TGTGCCAGCAGTTCCGTGGACTATGCCTACACGTTC.